This is a list of T cell receptor beta chains from one sample in a study of Ad26.COV2.S vaccination and SARS-CoV-2 variants. Data came from immunoSEQ multiplex PCR; TCRdb stores just in-frame clones and leaves some out. The table records about 350,000 clones, around 89% of them present only once. Material: peripheral blood, obtained in a trial of Ad26.COV2.S vaccine versus placebo. The receptors were gathered from a person between 18 and 65 years old who received the Ad26.COV2.S COVID-19 vaccine or a placebo. Each CDR3 is given with its conserved first and last residue. Fields, in order: V gene, clone size, CDR3 protein. Clone size, where shown, is once, few, many, or a class for clones that have expanded.

TRBV7-9 - CASSLMTGPYEQYF
TRBV6-5 - CATRTVGNQPQHF
TRBV15 - CATSRVRSGYRSPLHF
TRBV28 - CASSLLSRISYEQYF
TRBV4-3 - CASSQVPGVSEKLFF
TRBV18 - CASSPQGLGNTIYF
TRBV27 - CASSLSMLVTSGTPPYEQYF
TRBV5-1 - CASREGTSLWEQYF
TRBV6-5 - CASSPGGLNQPQHF
TRBV27 once CASSLQDGGLDTQYF
TRBV9 - CASTPEGAYNEQFF
TRBV3-1/TRBV3-2 - CASSQASNGQVGFYNEQFF
TRBV4-2 - CASSQGGLAGELFF
TRBV18 - CASSPRQGDEQYF
TRBV27 - CASSLDRGCPCWTYYEQYF
TRBV28 - CASSSRLAGTYYEQYF
TRBV27 - CASSQRTGGGSTEAFF
TRBV5-4 - CASSLDRPPPLHF
TRBV19 - CASSMSQGSNQPQHF
TRBV2 - CASSEWGRTRTRNSPLHF
TRBV5-1 - CASSLISGSTDTQYF
TRBV6-1 - CASSDLASGIYEQYF
TRBV10-3 - CAISELQDTQYF
TRBV25-1 once CASSRQGNTEAFF
TRBV30 - CAWWAAGEKLFF
TRBV5-4 - CASTGLAGGNEQFF
TRBV20-1 - CSARPLGAQHF